This section outlines one T cell receptor (beta chain) sequence together with its context. The specificity of this receptor is unknown. No base quality values were provided; no much bigger clone lies one nucleotide off. The CDR3 runs 15 residues from the cysteine to the phenylalanine. The DNA shown is the 45-base CDR3, in frame from base 1. After removal of 2 bases from V and 6 bases from J, the junction retains 10 bases not matched to a gene. For CDR1 and CDR2, the germline V gene lists SGDLS and YYNGEE. The sample is drawn from a study of blood T cell repertoires in COVID-19 (dated by TCRdb to the early 2020s). Regarding the complete study: Samples from collaborators originated in the United States, Italy and Spain and spanned both the acute and convalescent phases of COVID-19. The repertoires were made available in a free public database intended to serve as a resource for research on the immune response to SARS-CoV-2. Samples came from the ongoing ImmuneRACE study (first 160 participants) plus 1,254 subjects from 6 global collaborators. The material from the prospective study consisted of cDNA or gDNA derived from T cells, B-cell-depleted T cells, or PBMCs. Sample metadata almost always included a de-identified subject ID, COVID-19 status, age in years and sex. Subjects who had been exposed to COVID-19, were actively infected with it, or had recovered from it provided the deeply sampled blood TCRbeta repertoires that made up the dataset. HLA class I and class II types, where available, came from metadata supplied by the sample provider rather than from assay-based typing. What the research found in general, with its limitations: Clinical and demographic metadata were provided uncurated, with the amount varying by source and participant.

TCRbeta CDR3 regions were amplified from genomic DNA by means of the immunoSEQ Assay, a bias-controlled multiplex PCR. The authors' pipeline ran thus. The number of nucleated cells in each sample was estimated by amplification of reference gene primers within the assay. To quantify the absolute abundance of each unique TCRbeta CDR3 rearrangement, sequence reads were collapsed and filtered. For each sample, productive Simpson clonality was calculated as the square root of Simpson's diversity index across productive rearrangements. As stored in TCRdb, this immuneACCESS dataset retains in-frame rearrangements with V and J assigned. A fraction of the clones does not appear; measured against another copy, unresolved V genes explain less than half of the discrepancy, and the remainder lacks a known reason. V, J and clone size were drawn from that table, and D and trimming were deduced from the DNA. This sample comprises 99,000 or so clones, 70% to 85% of them detected only once. Together, the top ten hold 2.5% to 4% of the sample.

Whole blood was collected in K2EDTA tubes by collaborating institutions according to the institutions' own protocols. Collaborator samples were shipped for TCRbeta analysis as frozen whole blood, isolated PBMCs, or DNA extracted from either sample type. The receptor's source is an elderly woman with active or convalescent COVID-19. Sequencing was performed on peripheral blood. The chain was built from TRBV9 and TRBJ1-2; TRBD1 lines up with 7 middle nucleotides. In nucleotide form, the sequence is TGTGCCAGCAGCGTGACCATACAGGGGTACGATGGCTACACCTTC. The translation is CASSVTIQGYDGYTF.